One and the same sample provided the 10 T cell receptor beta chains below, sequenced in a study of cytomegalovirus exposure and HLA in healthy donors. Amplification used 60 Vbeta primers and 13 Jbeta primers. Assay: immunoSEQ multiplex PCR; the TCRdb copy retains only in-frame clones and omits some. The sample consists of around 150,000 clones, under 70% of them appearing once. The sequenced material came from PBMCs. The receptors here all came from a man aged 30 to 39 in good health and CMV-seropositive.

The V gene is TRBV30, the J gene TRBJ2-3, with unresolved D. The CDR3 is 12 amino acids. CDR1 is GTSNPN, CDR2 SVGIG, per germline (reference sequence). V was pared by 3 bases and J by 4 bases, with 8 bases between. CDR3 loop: CAWRVGPDTQYF. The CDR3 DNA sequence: TGTGCCTGGAGGGTTGGGCCAGATACGCAGTATTTT.

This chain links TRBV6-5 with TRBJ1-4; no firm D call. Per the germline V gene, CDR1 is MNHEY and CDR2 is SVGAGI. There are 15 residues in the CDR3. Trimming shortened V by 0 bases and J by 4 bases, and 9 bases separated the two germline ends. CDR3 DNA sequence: TGTGCCAGCAGTTACTCGGGCACAGTTAATGAAAAACTGTTTTTT. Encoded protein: CASSYSGTVNEKLFF.

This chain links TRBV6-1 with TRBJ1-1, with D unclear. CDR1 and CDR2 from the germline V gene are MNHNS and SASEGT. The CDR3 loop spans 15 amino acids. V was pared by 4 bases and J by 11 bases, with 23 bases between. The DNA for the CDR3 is TGTGCCAGCAGTGCTCGAACTAACCCCCGGAGAATGGCTTTCTTT. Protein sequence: CASSARTNPRRMAFF.

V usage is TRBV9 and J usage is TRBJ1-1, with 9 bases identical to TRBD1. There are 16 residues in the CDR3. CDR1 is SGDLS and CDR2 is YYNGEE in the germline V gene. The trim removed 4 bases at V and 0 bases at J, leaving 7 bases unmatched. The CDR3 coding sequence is TGTGCCAGCAGCTCGAACCGGGACAGGGTGAACACTGAAGCTTTCTTT. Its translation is CASSSNRDRVNTEAFF.

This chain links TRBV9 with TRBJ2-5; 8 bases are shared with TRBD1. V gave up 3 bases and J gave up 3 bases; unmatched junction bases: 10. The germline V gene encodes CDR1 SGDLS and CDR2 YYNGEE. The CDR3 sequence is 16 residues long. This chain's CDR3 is CASSAQHYRGEETQYF. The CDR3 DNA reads TGTGCCAGCAGCGCCCAACACTACAGGGGGGAAGAGACCCAGTACTTC.

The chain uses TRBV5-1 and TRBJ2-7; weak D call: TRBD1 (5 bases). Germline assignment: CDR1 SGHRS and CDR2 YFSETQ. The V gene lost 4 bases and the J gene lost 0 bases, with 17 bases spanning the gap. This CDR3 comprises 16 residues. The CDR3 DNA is TGCGCCAGCAGCCCTGGACAAACAGAATACTCCTACGAGCAGTACTTC. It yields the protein CASSPGQTEYSYEQYF.

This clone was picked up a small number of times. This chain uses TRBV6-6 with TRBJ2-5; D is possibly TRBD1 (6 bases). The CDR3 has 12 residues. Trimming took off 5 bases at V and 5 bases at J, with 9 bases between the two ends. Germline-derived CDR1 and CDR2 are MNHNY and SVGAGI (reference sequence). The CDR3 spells CASSPQGETQYF. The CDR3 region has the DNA TGTGCCAGCAGTCCCCAGGGGGAGACCCAGTACTTC.

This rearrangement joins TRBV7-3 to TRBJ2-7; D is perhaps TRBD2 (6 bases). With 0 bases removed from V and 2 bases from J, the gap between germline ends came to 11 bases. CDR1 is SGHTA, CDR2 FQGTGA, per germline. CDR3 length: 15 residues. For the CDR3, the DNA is TGTGCCAGCAGCTTAACAGTCGGGGGAGCCTACGAGCAGTACTTC. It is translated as CASSLTVGGAYEQYF.

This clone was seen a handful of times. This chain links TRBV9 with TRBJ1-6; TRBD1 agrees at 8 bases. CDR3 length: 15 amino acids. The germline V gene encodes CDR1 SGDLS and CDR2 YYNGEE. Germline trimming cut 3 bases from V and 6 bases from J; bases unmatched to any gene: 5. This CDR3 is CASSEQGARNSPLHF. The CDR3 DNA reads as TGTGCCAGCAGCGAGCAGGGGGCCCGTAATTCACCCCTCCACTTT.

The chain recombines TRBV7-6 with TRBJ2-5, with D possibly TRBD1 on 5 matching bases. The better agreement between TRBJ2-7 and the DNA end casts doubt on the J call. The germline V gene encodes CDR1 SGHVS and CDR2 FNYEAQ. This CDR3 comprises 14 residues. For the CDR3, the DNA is TGTGCCAGCAGCTTAAGGCAGGGTCCCTACGAGCAGTACTTC. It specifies CASSLRQGPYEQYF.